Listed here is a single T cell receptor beta chain. Its cognate antigen is unknown. Assay: immunoSEQ multiplex PCR; the TCRdb copy retains only in-frame clones and omits some. Among roughly 5,100 clones, roughly 96% were seen once, and the ten largest hold 0.6% to 0.8%. CDR3 length: 14 amino acids. V lost 5 bases to trimming and J lost 2 bases, with 14 bases between them. Germline V gives CDR1 SGHKS, CDR2 YYEKEE (reference sequence). The data were taken from a study of naive CD8 T cells in extremely preterm neonates. Study-level points and caveats: Preterm CDR3s were shorter than older groups', with fewer N additions and less trimming. Preterm neonates shared more CDR3 nucleotide sequences (approximately 2.7%) than older groups.

Samples were taken at extremely preterm deliveries at roughly 22-28 weeks of gestation. Live Annexin V-negative naive CD3+CD8+CD45RA+CCR7+ T cells were sorted. About 19,000 to 110,000 naive CD8+ T cells were sorted per sample. The TCR sequence derives from a boy who was born preterm. The J gene is TRBJ2-7, the V gene TRBV5-5; tentatively, D is TRBD1 or TRBD2 (5 bases each). Sequencing input: naive CD8+ T cells from cord blood. The CDR3 DNA follows: TGTGCCAGCAGAGAGTGGGACGGTCCCTACGAGCAGTACTTC. Protein sequence: CASREWDGPYEQYF.